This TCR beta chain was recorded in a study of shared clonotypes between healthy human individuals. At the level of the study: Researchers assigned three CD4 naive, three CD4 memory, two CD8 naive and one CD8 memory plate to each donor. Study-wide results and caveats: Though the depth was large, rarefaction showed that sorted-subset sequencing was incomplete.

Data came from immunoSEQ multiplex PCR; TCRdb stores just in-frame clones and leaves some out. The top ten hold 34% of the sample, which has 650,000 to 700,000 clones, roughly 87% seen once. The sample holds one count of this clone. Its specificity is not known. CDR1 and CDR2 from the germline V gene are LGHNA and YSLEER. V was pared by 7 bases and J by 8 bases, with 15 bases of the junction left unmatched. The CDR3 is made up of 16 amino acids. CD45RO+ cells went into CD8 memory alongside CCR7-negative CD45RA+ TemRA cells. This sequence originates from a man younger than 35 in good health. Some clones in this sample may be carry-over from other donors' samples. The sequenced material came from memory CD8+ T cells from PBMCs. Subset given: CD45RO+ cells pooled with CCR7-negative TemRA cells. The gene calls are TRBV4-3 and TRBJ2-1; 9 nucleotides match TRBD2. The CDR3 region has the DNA TGCGCCAGCAAGGGATTGCGGGAGGGCCGTGGGGATGAGCAGTTCTTC. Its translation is CASKGLREGRGDEQFF.